This T cell receptor (beta chain) was documented in a study of breast tumors, draining lymph nodes, adjacent tissues. Study observations and caveats: The data were judged consistent with most tumor T cells coming from lymph node and expanding in tumor. Tumor repertoires ranked between lymph nodes and nontumor tissue in diversity, with V and J gene preferences. That most tumor T cells come from lymph nodes remained unproven. Luminal-like breast cancer showed significantly higher tumor–nontumor repertoire similarity than basal-like.

The CDR3 is 14 residues long. Germline loops: CDR1 PRHDT, CDR2 FYEKMQ (reference sequence). Trimming removed 4 bases at V and 1 base at J, with 7 bases between. Axillary draining lymph nodes of breast cancer patients supplied the node samples. TCRdb independently ran MiXCR on the multiplex PCR reads; one entry per CDR3 protein. The profile covers around 300,000 distinct CDR3 sequences, with 30% appearing a single time and more than 0.85% taken by the ten largest. Many counts were recorded for this clonotype. No antigen is known for it. This TCR derives from a female donor with breast cancer. Some clones in this sample may be carry-over from other donors' samples. The genes are TRBV13 and TRBJ2-2; D remains unclear. Source material: axillary lymph node tissue. Written as DNA, the CDR3 is TGTGCCAGCAGCTGGGCCATGAACACCGGGGAGCTGTTTTTT. This codes for CASSWAMNTGELFF.